The source of this T cell receptor beta chain is a study of OX40 agonist ivuxolimab in advanced cancers. Study at large: Patients were treated with intravenous ivuxolimab, dosed at 0.01 to 10 mg/kg and infused every 2 weeks. Study results and limitations: Dosing at 0.1 to 3.0 mg/kg was accompanied by clonal expansion of CD4+ and CD8+ blood T cells by week 6.

V gave up 3 bases and J gave up 6 bases, with 20 bases separating them. CDR3 length equals 16 residues. Germline CDR1 and CDR2: SGHDT and YYEEEE. With autoimmune disease history or systemic immunosuppression, patients were excluded. Blood was sampled at baseline, cycle 4 day 1, and cycle 7 day 1. As regards this clone: What it recognizes is unknown.

Method: immunoSEQ multiplex PCR; TCRdb's copy keeps in-frame clones and lacks some. Among 85,000 to 130,000 clones, approximately 90% were seen once, and the ten largest hold around 0.31%. Sequencing used CD4+ or CD8+ T cells sorted from blood, obtained in a trial of the OX40 agonist ivuxolimab. The chain has TRBV5-6 and TRBJ2-3; D is tentatively TRBD1 or TRBD2 (6 bases each). The source is an adult with an advanced solid tumor such as melanoma, head and neck, liver or kidney cancer. The CDR3 sequence: CASSSRYGGLGDTQYF. CDR3 nucleotides: TGTGCCAGCAGCTCTAGGTATGGGGGGCTCGGCGATACGCAGTATTTT.